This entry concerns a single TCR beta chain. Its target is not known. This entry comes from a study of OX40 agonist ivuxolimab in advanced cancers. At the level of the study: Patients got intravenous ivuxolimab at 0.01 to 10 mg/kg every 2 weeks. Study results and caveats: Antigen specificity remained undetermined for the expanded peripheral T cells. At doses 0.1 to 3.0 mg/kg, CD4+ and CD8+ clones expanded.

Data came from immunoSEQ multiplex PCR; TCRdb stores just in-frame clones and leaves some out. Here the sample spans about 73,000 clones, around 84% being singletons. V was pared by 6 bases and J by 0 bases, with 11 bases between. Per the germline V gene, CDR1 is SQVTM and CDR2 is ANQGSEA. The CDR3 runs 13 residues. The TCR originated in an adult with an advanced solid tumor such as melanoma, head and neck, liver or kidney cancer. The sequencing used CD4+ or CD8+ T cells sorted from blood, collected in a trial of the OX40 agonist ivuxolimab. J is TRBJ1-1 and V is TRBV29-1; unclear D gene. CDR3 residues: CSVRVGMNTEAFF. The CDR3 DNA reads TGCAGCGTACGTGTGGGGATGAACACTGAAGCTTTCTTT.